The TCR beta chain under discussion was sequenced for a study of response to subunit inactivated influenza vaccine. Study observations and caveats: Authors proposed each seasonal influenza vaccination draws in few new T cells.

Many counts were recorded for this clonotype. Its antigen remains unidentified. This CDR3 contains 16 residues. The J segment lost 2 bases and the V segment lost 4 bases, leaving 8 bases of the junction unmatched. Germline lookup yields CDR1 SGHRS and CDR2 YFSETQ. TCRdb recomputed calls from the RT-PCR reads with MiXCR, one row per CDR3 protein. Among hundreds of thousands of distinct CDR3 sequences listed, about 25% were seen once. The chain employs TRBV5-1 and TRBJ2-1, with TRBD1 matching 8 bases. The receptor comes from a man aged 50-59 years who received an inactivated influenza vaccine. Sequencing was performed on CD4+ T cells sorted from PBMCs, taken approximately 5 days after vaccination. The CDR3 coding sequence is TGCGCCAGCAGCCAGGCTGCAGGGGGCCCCTACAATGAGCAGTTCTTC. Translation gives CASSQAAGGPYNEQFF.